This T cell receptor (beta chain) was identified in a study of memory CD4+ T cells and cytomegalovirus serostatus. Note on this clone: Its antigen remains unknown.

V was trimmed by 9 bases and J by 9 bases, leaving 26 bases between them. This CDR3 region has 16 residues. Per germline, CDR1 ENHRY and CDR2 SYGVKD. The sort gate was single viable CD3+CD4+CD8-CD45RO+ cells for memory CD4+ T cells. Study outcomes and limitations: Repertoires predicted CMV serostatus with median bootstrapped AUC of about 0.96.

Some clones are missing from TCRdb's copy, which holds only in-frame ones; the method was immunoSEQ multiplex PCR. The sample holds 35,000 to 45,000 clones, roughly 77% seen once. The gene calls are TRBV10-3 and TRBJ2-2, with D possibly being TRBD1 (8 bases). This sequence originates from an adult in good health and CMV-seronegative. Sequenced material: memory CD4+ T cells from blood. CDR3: CAISQGQGGKNWELFF. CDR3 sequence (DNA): TGTGCCATATCCCAAGGACAGGGAGGGAAGAATTGGGAGCTGTTTTTT.